The 23 T cell receptor beta chains below all came from one sample that was sequenced in a study of shared clonotypes between healthy human individuals. TCRdb's table, derived via immunoSEQ multiplex PCR, lists solely in-frame clones and lacks some. The sample shows approximately 2,200,000 clones, 93% of them seen only once. Terminally differentiated effector memory CD45RA+ cells were excluded by CCR7 positive selection of CD45RO-negative cells. Material for sequencing was naive CD8+ T cells from PBMCs. The receptor source for this set is a man aged 18 to 30 in good health. Some clones in this sample may be carry-over from other donors' samples.

V gene TRBV5-6 combines with J gene TRBJ1-2, with 7 bases fitting TRBD1. The CDR3 spans 14 residues. V was clipped by 4 bases and J by 3 bases; unmatched bases: 6. Germline CDR1 is SGHDT and CDR2 is YYEEEE. CDR3 coding DNA: TGTGCCAGCAGCACGACAGGGCACCACTATGGCTACACCTTC. Amino acids: CASSTTGHHYGYTF.

The chain employs TRBV9 and TRBJ2-1; weak D call: TRBD1 (6 bases). V dropped 5 bases and J dropped 0 bases, with 12 bases sitting between them. The CDR3 sequence is 15 residues long. Looked up from germline, CDR1 is SGDLS and CDR2 is YYNGEE. In DNA, the CDR3 is TGTGCCAGCAGTAAACAGGGTCCCTCCTACAATGAGCAGTTCTTC. It codes for CASSKQGPSYNEQFF.

The gene calls are TRBV7-9 and TRBJ2-5; the D gene is possibly TRBD1 (5 bases). Germline values: CDR1 SEHNR, CDR2 FQNEAQ (reference sequence). V lost 6 bases, J lost 3 bases, and 11 bases lay in between. CDR3 size: 13 residues. The chain's CDR3 is CASRAGPKETQYF. For the CDR3, the DNA is TGTGCCAGCAGAGCAGGGCCGAAAGAGACCCAGTACTTC.

This clone was seen a single time. This chain uses TRBV15 with TRBJ2-1, with D possibly matching TRBD2 (6 bases). CDR1 and CDR2 (germline): LNHNV, YYDKDF (reference sequence). Trimming removed 5 bases from V and 4 bases from J, with 18 bases in between. This CDR3 spans 16 amino acids. The CDR3 reads CATSEPTGGWYNEQFF. The CDR3 coding sequence is TGTGCCACCAGCGAACCTACAGGAGGGTGGTACAATGAGCAGTTCTTC.

This sequence joins TRBV5-4 and TRBJ2-3; TRBD2 agrees at 8 bases. This CDR3 comprises 15 residues. Per the germline V gene, CDR1 is SGHNT and CDR2 is YYREEE (reference sequence). J gave up 4 bases and V 2 bases, and 6 bases lay outside the gene matches. CDR3 loop: CASSFTGGPSDTQYF. The CDR3 DNA sequence: TGTGCCAGCAGCTTTACGGGAGGGCCCTCAGATACGCAGTATTTT.

V gene TRBV7-8 combines with J gene TRBJ2-7, with D possibly matching TRBD1 (5 bases). The CDR3 contains 15 residues. Germline CDR1 reads SGHVS; CDR2 reads FQNEAQ. Trimming pared 1 base from V and 1 base from J, leaving 11 bases between. The CDR3 coding sequence is TGTGCCAGCAGCTTAGGAGGCGACAGTTCCTACGAGCAGTACTTC. Translating it yields CASSLGGDSSYEQYF.

A word on this clone: Other DNA sequences in this specimen translate into the identical CDR3. The rearrangement uses TRBV28 and TRBJ1-1, with D perhaps TRBD1 (6 bases). CDR1 and CDR2 from the germline V gene are MDHEN and SYDVKM. The V end lost 1 base, the J end lost 2 bases, and 8 bases lay between the germline ends. The CDR3 sequence is 14 residues long. CDR3 bases: TGTGCCAGCAGTTTATTAGGGGGAAACACTGAAGCTTTCTTT. Its translation is CASSLLGGNTEAFF.

The chain recombines TRBV27 with TRBJ2-7; TRBD2 agrees at 8 bases. Germline V CDR1 and CDR2: MNHEY, SMNVEV (reference sequence). With 4 bases clipped from V and 2 bases from J, the junction kept 7 bases outside the gene matches. CDR3 length equals 15 residues. The CDR3 sequence is CASSWATGGAYEQYF. The CDR3, as DNA: TGTGCCAGCAGTTGGGCGACCGGGGGGGCCTACGAGCAGTACTTC.

As DNA, the CDR3 is TGTGCCAGCAGTGCTACCGGGGGACAGGGACATGGCTACACCTTC. Its translation: CASSATGGQGHGYTF. The V gene is TRBV25-1, the J gene TRBJ1-2; 9 positions agree with TRBD1. The CDR3 consists of 15 residues. Germline values: CDR1 MGHDK, CDR2 SYGVNS. V was clipped by 4 bases and J by 6 bases; unmatched bases: 9.

This sequence joins TRBV9 and TRBJ2-1; TRBD2 agrees at 12 bases. The junction had 11 bases not matched to a gene; V was cut back by 4 bases and J by 9 bases. The CDR3 is 16 residues long. Germline-derived CDR1 and CDR2 are SGDLS and YYNGEE. The DNA of the CDR3 is TGTGCCAGCAGCCCCCGACTAGCGGGAGTCCCAAGTGAGCAGTTCTTC. Residues: CASSPRLAGVPSEQFF.

The V and J genes are TRBV7-6 and TRBJ2-5; D perhaps matches TRBD1 (8 bases). V shed 4 bases and J shed 4 bases, with 13 bases lying between them. This CDR3 spans 14 amino acids. From germline, CDR1 is SGHVS and CDR2 FNYEAQ. Here the CDR3 DNA reads TGTGCCAGCAGCTGGACAGGGAGGGGAGAGACCCAGTACTTC. Protein sequence: CASSWTGRGETQYF.

The chain employs TRBV6-5 and TRBJ2-5; D is unresolved. Germline values: CDR1 MNHEY, CDR2 SVGAGI. V was pared by 6 bases and J by 1 base, with 9 bases between. This CDR3 is 13 amino acids long. The chain's CDR3 is CASREHFQETQYF. CDR3 DNA: TGTGCCAGCAGAGAGCACTTCCAAGAGACCCAGTACTTC.

This chain connects TRBV7-6 to TRBJ2-1, with no clear D. The CDR3 runs 17 residues. Per the germline V gene, CDR1 is SGHVS and CDR2 is FNYEAQ. Trimming took 5 bases from V and 6 from J, leaving 23 bases between them. CDR3 DNA sequence: TGTGCCAGCAGCCCGATAGTTCGTGGCCTGAAGGTCAATGAGCAGTTCTTC. This translates into CASSPIVRGLKVNEQFF.

The rearrangement links TRBV5-4 to TRBJ2-3, with 7 bases aligning to TRBD2. This CDR3 region has 15 residues. With 4 bases clipped from V and 4 bases from J, the junction kept 9 bases outside the gene matches. Germline-derived CDR1 and CDR2 are SGHNT and YYREEE (reference sequence). The CDR3 loop reads CASSPSGMGPDTQYF. DNA for the CDR3: TGTGCCAGCAGCCCCAGCGGGATGGGGCCAGATACGCAGTATTTT.

CDR3 residues: CASSLETGIGEQYF. The CDR3 nucleotides are TGCGCCAGCAGCTTGGAGACAGGGATAGGCGAGCAGTACTTC. V and J are TRBV5-1 and TRBJ2-7, with TRBD1 matching 7 bases. The CDR3 totals 14 residues. Per germline, CDR1 SGHRS and CDR2 YFSETQ. V shed 0 bases and J 6 bases; nucleotides not matched to a gene: 6.

The V call is TRBV5-1, the J call TRBJ1-1; D gene uncertain. Trimming stripped 5 bases from V and 0 bases from J, with 11 bases between. The CDR3 is 14 amino acids. Per germline, CDR1 SGHRS and CDR2 YFSETQ. The CDR3 DNA sequence: TGCGCCAGCAGGGAGGGAAGCATGAACACTGAAGCTTTCTTT. Residues: CASREGSMNTEAFF. Using reference TRBV5-1 and TRBJ1-1 for the parts outside the CDR3, the full variable domain is KAGVTQTPRYLIKTRGQQVTLSCSPISGHRSVSWYQQTPGQGLQFLFEYFSETQRNKGNFPGRFSGRQFSNSRSEMNVSTLELGDSALYLCASREGSMNTEAFFGQGTRLTVV.

This sequence joins TRBV19 and TRBJ1-1; 9 bases are a match to TRBD1. The CDR3 spans 15 residues. V shed 6 bases, J shed 2 bases, and the junction held 7 bases outside the gene matches. Germline-derived CDR1 and CDR2 are LNHDA and SQIVND (reference sequence). The CDR3 sequence: CASSQTGGGNTEAFF. DNA for the CDR3: TGTGCCAGTAGCCAGACAGGGGGGGGAAACACTGAAGCTTTCTTT.

V and J are TRBV7-2 and TRBJ2-5, with D unclear. The CDR3 is made up of 13 amino acids. Trimming left V 4 bases short and J 5 bases short, with 11 bases between. Germline CDR1 SGHTA, CDR2 FQGNSA. The CDR3 DNA is TGTGCCAGCAGCTCAGACGAGAAGGAGACCCAGTACTTC. This codes for CASSSDEKETQYF.

This chain connects TRBV7-9 to TRBJ2-7; D uncertain. Germline V gene lookup returns CDR1 SEHNR and CDR2 FQNEAQ (reference sequence). The CDR3 is 17 residues long. V was trimmed by 4 bases and J by 0 bases, leaving 19 bases between them. The CDR3 DNA sequence: TGTGCCAGCAGCTATACCCCCGGAAGTGATAGCTCCTACGAGCAGTACTTC. The encoded protein is CASSYTPGSDSSYEQYF.

On this clone itself: The sample holds other DNA sequences that translate to the same CDR3. V gene TRBV30 combines with J gene TRBJ2-7; TRBD2 aligns across 8 bases. After removal of 0 bases from V and 3 bases from J, the junction contained 4 bases not matched to a gene. CDR3 length equals 14 residues. From germline, CDR1 is GTSNPN and CDR2 SVGIG (reference sequence). CDR3 bases: TGTGCCTGGAGTGTACGGGGGGGTGGCTACGAGCAGTACTTC. Protein: CAWSVRGGGYEQYF.

This clone was found a few times. The chain links TRBV9 to TRBJ2-1; TRBD2 matches 8 bases. The length of the CDR3 is 13 residues. V shed 6 bases, J shed 6 bases, and the junction held 5 bases outside the gene matches. Per germline, CDR1 SGDLS and CDR2 YYNGEE. As DNA, the CDR3 is TGTGCCAGCAACCCGGGAGGGGGCAATGAGCAGTTCTTC. The encoded protein is CASNPGGGNEQFF.

This sequence joins TRBV5-6 and TRBJ1-4; weak D call: TRBD1 (6 bases). This CDR3 contains 15 residues. With 4 bases removed from V and 7 bases from J, the gap between germline ends came to 17 bases. Germline V gene sequence: CDR1 SGHDT, CDR2 YYEEEE. The CDR3 region has the DNA TGTGCCAGCAGCATCTCCCCGGGGGGCGGTGAAAAACTGTTTTTT. The encoded protein is CASSISPGGGEKLFF.

V usage is TRBV7-2 and J usage is TRBJ2-7; no definite D call. V gave up 0 bases and J gave up 1 base, with 10 bases separating them. CDR3 length: 15 residues. The germline gives CDR1 SGHTA, CDR2 FQGNSA. DNA of the CDR3: TGTGCCAGCAGCTTAGCACTCCCAGAATCCTACGAGCAGTACTTC. This encodes CASSLALPESYEQYF.